This TCR beta chain was identified during a study of T cells in Graves' hyperthyroidism and ophthalmopathy. The V segment lost 0 bases and the J segment 3 bases; nucleotides outside the gene matches: 4. Germline lookup yields CDR1 SGHRS and CDR2 YFSETQ. The CDR3 length is 16 residues. TCR beta CDR3 regions were amplified from RNA. HTBI primers drove first-round RT-PCR of the TCR CDR3. TCRdb ran MiXCR on the multiplex PCR reads and lists one entry per CDR3 protein. This table holds fewer than 700,000 distinct CDR3 sequences, around 15% found once. This clonotype has a count of ten or more. The chain joins TRBV5-1 to TRBJ2-1; 9 nucleotides line up with TRBD2. The receptor was derived from a woman aged 25 to 39 with Graves' hyperthyroidism. Sequences were obtained from blood. CDR3: CASSLGSGSYYNEQFF. The CDR3 DNA is TGCGCCAGCAGCTTGGGTAGCGGGAGTTACTACAATGAGCAGTTCTTC. Drawing the rest from reference TRBV5-1 and TRBJ2-1, the complete variable domain is KAGVTQTPRYLIKTRGQQVTLSCSPISGHRSVSWYQQTPGQGLQFLFEYFSETQRNKGNFPGRFSGRQFSNSRSEMNVSTLELGDSALYLCASSLGSGSYYNEQFFGPGTRLTVL.